Listed here are 24 T cell receptor beta chains from one sample, sequenced in a study of type 1 regulatory T cells. One entry per CDR3 protein, called by TCRdb with MiXCR from the reads. Of some 89,000 distinct CDR3 sequences detected, less than 40% appear once; the ten largest clones hold 2% to 2.5%. The sample comprised CD4+ T cells, either the whole sample or a sorted fraction (not recorded which). The receptors here all came from a human donor in good health.

This chain connects TRBV25-1 to TRBJ1-2; D uncertain. V was clipped by 2 bases and J by 3 bases, with 16 bases between them. Germline loops: CDR1 MGHDK, CDR2 SYGVNS. The CDR3 contains 16 residues. The CDR3 nucleotides read TGTGCCAGCAGTGAAATCGGGTTTCCTACGGACTATGGCTACACCTTC. Its translation is CASSEIGFPTDYGYTF.

The chain uses TRBV20-1 and TRBJ1-6, with TRBD1 as a possible D gene (6 bases). Germline lookup yields CDR1 DFQATT and CDR2 SNEGSKA (reference sequence). V was clipped by 0 bases and J by 8 bases, with 14 bases between them. The CDR3 covers 15 residues. The CDR3 is CSARDEGGRDSPLHF. The CDR3, as DNA: TGCAGTGCTAGAGATGAAGGGGGAAGGGATTCACCCCTCCACTTT.

This chain joins TRBV20-1 and TRBJ2-1; TRBD2 is a possible D gene (6 bases). Germline V lookup: CDR1 DFQATT, CDR2 SNEGSKA (reference sequence). The V end was cut by 7 bases, the J end by 3 bases, with 13 bases between. The CDR3 contains 13 residues. The CDR3 nucleotides read TGCAGTGTAGGGAGGCGGGACTACAATGAGCAGTTCTTC. Amino acid sequence: CSVGRRDYNEQFF.

The chain couples TRBV18 to TRBJ2-7, with 10 bases that match TRBD1. CDR1 is KGHSH, CDR2 LQKENI, per germline. This CDR3 region has 14 residues. Trimming cost V 5 bases and J 9 bases; bases outside gene matches: 10. CDR3 loop: CASSAQEDRGGQYF. CDR3 nucleotide sequence: TGTGCCAGCTCAGCCCAGGAGGACAGGGGGGGGCAGTACTTC.

This chain joins TRBV2 and TRBJ2-5, with 9 nucleotides matching TRBD1. This CDR3 spans 15 amino acids. V was pared by 7 bases and J by 4 bases, with 10 bases of the junction left unmatched. Germline-derived CDR1 and CDR2 are SNHLY and FYNNEI. The CDR3 loop is CASIRGQGNVETQYF. The CDR3 DNA reads TGTGCCAGCATACGAGGACAGGGGAATGTAGAGACCCAGTACTTC.

The chain recombines TRBV3-1 with TRBJ2-3; 7 bases map to TRBD2. V lost 5 bases, J lost 5 bases, and 13 bases stayed unmatched. The CDR3 loop spans 16 amino acids. Germline CDR1 LGHDT, CDR2 YNNKEL (reference sequence). The CDR3: CASSDYPSGVGDTQYF. Here the CDR3 DNA reads TGTGCCAGCAGCGATTACCCTAGCGGCGTCGGAGATACGCAGTATTTT.

In its sample, this clonotype was seen a few times. The gene calls are TRBV12-3 or TRBV12-4 and TRBJ2-1, with D hard to call. V gave up 1 base and J gave up 4 bases, with 11 bases separating them. This CDR3 is built from 15 residues. The CDR3 DNA reads TGTGCCAGCAGTTTAGGGGCCCCGCCGTACAATGAGCAGTTCTTC. It codes for CASSLGAPPYNEQFF.

This rearrangement joins TRBV28 to TRBJ2-3, with TRBD2 identical over 12 bases. CDR1 and CDR2 from the germline V gene are MDHEN and SYDVKM. V was pared by 4 bases and J by 1 base, with 3 bases of the junction left unmatched. The CDR3 extends over 16 amino acids. The CDR3 reads CASSSRLAGGTDTQYF. The CDR3 coding sequence is TGTGCCAGCAGTTCCCGACTAGCGGGGGGCACAGATACGCAGTATTTT.

The rearrangement links TRBV10-3 to TRBJ2-2; 7 bases are a match to TRBD1. Germline CDR1 is ENHRY and CDR2 is SYGVKD. V shed 7 bases, J shed 2 bases, and the junction held 4 bases outside the gene matches. This CDR3 is 14 amino acids long. The chain's CDR3 is CAINRQGNTGELFF. For the CDR3, the DNA is TGTGCCATCAACAGACAGGGTAACACCGGGGAGCTGTTTTTT.

This clonotype was recorded a few times. J is TRBJ2-2 and V is TRBV30; D gene uncertain. CDR1 and CDR2 from the germline V gene are GTSNPN and SVGIG (reference sequence). This CDR3 spans 14 amino acids. V lost 0 bases to trimming and J lost 2 bases, with 7 bases between them. CDR3 nucleotide sequence: TGTGCCTGGAGTGTTTTCCATAACACCGGGGAGCTGTTTTTT. Its translation is CAWSVFHNTGELFF.

Details on this clonotype: The junction differs from germline at one of its ends, possibly a read error. The chain recombines TRBV6-2 or TRBV6-3 with TRBJ2-2; 10 bases align to TRBD2. This CDR3 is built from 14 residues. Per the germline V gene, CDR1 is MNHEY and CDR2 is SVGEGT. CDR3 protein: CDSRPLAGTGELFF. CDR3 nucleotide sequence: TGTGACAGCAGACCACTAGCGGGAACCGGGGAGCTGTTTTTT.

The chain couples TRBV29-1 to TRBJ2-3; D gene uncertain. CDR1 is SQVTM, CDR2 ANQGSEA, per germline. V dropped 3 bases and J dropped 0 bases, with 1 base sitting between them. CDR3 length: 11 residues. The CDR3, as DNA: TGCAGCGTTGACAGCACAGATACGCAGTATTTT. Its translation is CSVDSTDTQYF.

This clonotype was observed a handful of times. The rearrangement links TRBV6-5 to TRBJ1-2; D might be TRBD1 (6 bases). The CDR3 is made up of 13 amino acids. The germline gives CDR1 MNHEY, CDR2 SVGAGI. Trimming cost V 8 bases and J 7 bases, with 17 bases left between them. The DNA for the CDR3 is TGTGCCAGCTCGGGGGGCCCTAGACTTGGCTACACCTTC. Its protein is CASSGGPRLGYTF.

This rearrangement joins TRBV5-1 to TRBJ1-2; TRBD1 matches at 9 bases. V was clipped by 0 bases and J by 8 bases; unmatched bases: 8. Germline CDR1 and CDR2: SGHRS and YFSETQ. The CDR3 contains 15 residues. Here the CDR3 reads CASSLAATGGEGYTF. The DNA of the CDR3 is TGCGCCAGCAGCTTGGCCGCGACAGGGGGTGAAGGCTACACCTTC. The variable domain in full, with the rest retrieved from reference TRBV5-1 and TRBJ1-2, is KAGVTQTPRYLIKTRGQQVTLSCSPISGHRSVSWYQQTPGQGLQFLFEYFSETQRNKGNFPGRFSGRQFSNSRSEMNVSTLELGDSALYLCASSLAATGGEGYTFGSGTRLTVV.

The V call is TRBV7-2, the J call TRBJ1-2; no firm D call. Trimming pared 5 bases from V and 3 bases from J, leaving 7 bases between. Germline V gene data show CDR1 as SGHTA and CDR2 as FQGNSA. The CDR3 is 12 residues long. The CDR3 sequence is CASSPPDYGYTF. In nucleotides, the CDR3 is TGTGCCAGCAGCCCACCTGACTATGGCTACACCTTC.

The chain links TRBV6-6 to TRBJ1-1, with a possible D match to TRBD1 (5 bases). The CDR3 runs to 14 residues. Germline assignment: CDR1 MNHNY and CDR2 SVGAGI (reference sequence). V lost 6 bases and J lost 5, with 16 bases in between. In nucleotides, the CDR3 is TGTGCCAGCAGCCTCTCCGGGGCGCCGACTGAAGCTTTCTTT. Amino acid sequence: CASSLSGAPTEAFF.

This clonotype was seen a few times. In DNA form, the CDR3 reads TGTGCCAGCAGCTCGTACATCACCACAGGGACAGAGACCCAGTACTTC. Its protein is CASSSYITTGTETQYF. The V call is TRBV7-6, the J call TRBJ2-5; TRBD1 might be the D (6 bases). The V end was cut by 4 bases, the J end by 4 bases, with 19 bases between. The CDR3 has 16 amino acids. The germline gives CDR1 SGHVS, CDR2 FNYEAQ.

V gene TRBV7-2 combines with J gene TRBJ2-3, with 13 bases lining up with TRBD2. Per germline, CDR1 SGHTA and CDR2 FQGNSA. V shed 4 bases, J shed 2 bases, and the junction held 3 bases outside the gene matches. This CDR3 region has 16 residues. This CDR3 reads CASSSGLAGFTDTQYF. CDR3 DNA: TGTGCCAGCAGCTCGGGACTAGCGGGATTCACAGATACGCAGTATTTT.

This clonotype was counted between two and nine times. The chain is built from TRBV7-8 and TRBJ2-6, with unresolved D. Deletions cut 5 bases from V and 0 bases from J, with 5 bases between. The CDR3 consists of 14 residues. Germline values: CDR1 SGHVS, CDR2 FQNEAQ. The DNA for the CDR3 is TGTGCCAGCAGCGGGTACTCTGGGGCCAACGTCCTGACTTTC. It encodes CASSGYSGANVLTF.

The rearrangement uses TRBV28 and TRBJ1-1; 8 bases map to TRBD1. V dropped 6 bases and J dropped 5; count of bases not matched to a gene: 8. From germline, CDR1 is MDHEN and CDR2 SYDVKM. The CDR3 consists of 14 residues. The CDR3 region has the DNA TGTGCCAGCAGGGGACAGGTCTCAGGGACTGAAGCTTTCTTT. It translates to CASRGQVSGTEAFF.

The gene calls are TRBV2 and TRBJ2-7; 9 nucleotides agree with TRBD1. The CDR3 runs 12 residues. Germline V gives CDR1 SNHLY, CDR2 FYNNEI. V trimming: 9 bases; J trimming: 8 bases; junction bases outside the gene matches: 8. This chain's CDR3 is CASTGGFIKQYF. For the CDR3, the DNA is TGTGCCAGTACAGGGGGCTTTATCAAGCAGTACTTC.

V usage is TRBV20-1 and J usage is TRBJ2-1; 11 bases line up with TRBD2. V shed 3 bases and J 8 bases; nucleotides not matched to a gene: 15. Germline V CDR1 and CDR2: DFQATT, SNEGSKA (reference sequence). The CDR3 is made up of 17 amino acids. CDR3 amino acids: CSASNLLGLAGGDEQFF. CDR3 in DNA: TGCAGTGCTAGTAACCTTCTTGGGCTAGCGGGAGGCGATGAGCAGTTCTTC.

Of note for this clonotype: Relative to the germline gene, one junction end is altered; a read error may explain this. V is TRBV29-1 and J is TRBJ1-4; D remains unclear. Germline assignment: CDR1 SQVTM and CDR2 ANQGSEA. This CDR3 comprises 11 residues. CDR3 nucleotides: TGCAGCATTGAAGTACAGGAAAAACTGTTTTTT. Protein sequence: CSIEVQEKLFF.

This clonotype was seen a handful of times. V is TRBV7-8 and J is TRBJ2-7, with a possible D match to TRBD2 (6 bases). Germline V gene sequence: CDR1 SGHVS, CDR2 FQNEAQ. The CDR3 runs 15 residues. V shed 4 bases and J shed 3 bases, with 16 bases lying between them. The CDR3 loop is CASSSRRETFYEQYF. The CDR3 DNA reads TGTGCCAGCAGCTCCCGTCGGGAGACGTTCTACGAGCAGTACTTC. The whole variable domain, filled in from reference TRBV7-8 and TRBJ2-7, reads GAGVSQSPRYKVAKRGQDVALRCDPISGHVSLFWYQQALGQGPEFLTYFQNEAQLDKSGLPSDRFFAERPEGSVSTLKIQRTQQEDSAVYLCASSSRRETFYEQYFGPGTRLTVT.